This TCR beta chain comes out of a study of blood T cell repertoires in COVID-19. Study information: Specimens from acute and convalescent COVID-19 originated in the United States, Italy and Spain.

Data came from immunoSEQ multiplex PCR; TCRdb stores just in-frame clones and leaves some out. Of roughly 100,000 clones listed, 65% to 90% are singletons. The germline gives CDR1 KGHDR, CDR2 SFDVKD. V shed 1 base and J 5 bases; nucleotides not matched to a gene: 3. This CDR3 has 15 amino acids. This clone was detected once. This chain connects TRBV24-1 to TRBJ2-1, with 8 positions matching TRBD2. Sequencing input: peripheral blood. The clonotype comes from a man in his forties or fifties with acute or convalescent COVID-19. The chain's CDR3 is CATSDFGSGDNEQFF. DNA for the CDR3: TGTGCCACCAGTGATTTTGGTAGCGGGGACAATGAGCAGTTCTTC.